The clone carrying this T cell receptor (beta chain) was seen repeatedly, ten times or more. Its antigen is undetermined. Amplified TCR beta CDR3 regions derived from RNA transcripts. A set of HTBI primers served as the primers for a first-round RT-PCR of the TCR CDR3. TCRdb called the multiplex PCR reads again in MiXCR, with one record for every CDR3 protein. The sample yields hundreds of thousands of distinct CDR3 sequences, less than 15% seen once. Stable disease denoted Graves' hyperthyroidism without ophthalmopathy progression within 18 months. Pregnant or lactating patients were excluded, as were those with uncontrolled infection or other autoimmune disease. Germline CDR1 reads SNHLY; CDR2 reads FYNNEI. V was pared by 3 bases and J by 6 bases, with 8 bases of the junction left unmatched. The CDR3 length is 16 residues. The entry originates in a study of T cells in Graves' hyperthyroidism and ophthalmopathy.

Study-level points and caveats: The model identified upcoming ophthalmopathy a median 6.5 months ahead of onset. Expanded thyroid clonotypes (above 0.001) were mostly also found in blood.

Sample: blood. This TCR derives from a woman aged 18 to 35 with Graves' hyperthyroidism. The chain combines TRBV2 with TRBJ1-4; 9 nucleotides align to TRBD1. Here the CDR3 reads CASSDVQGAGDEKLFF. Written as DNA, the CDR3 is TGTGCCAGCAGTGATGTACAGGGGGCGGGGGATGAAAAACTGTTTTTT.